A selection of T cell receptor beta chains follows, all from one sample in a study of cytomegalovirus exposure and HLA in healthy donors. The table came from immunoSEQ multiplex PCR; TCRdb's copy has only in-frame clones and leaves some out. This table lists tens of thousands of clones. Sequencing was done on a sample of PBMCs. These receptors were collected from an older woman in good health and CMV-seronegative. The CDR3 runs from the conserved cysteine through the conserved F or W. The D gene is left open where the match is weak.

v_call,d_call,j_call,cdr3_aa,cdr3_nt
TRBV27,TRBD2,TRBJ2-7,CASSALAGGGEQYF,TGTGCCAGCAGTGCCCTAGCGGGAGGTGGCGAGCAGTACTTC
TRBV4-1,NA,TRBJ2-3,CASSQPLGQHRTDTQYF,TGCGCCAGCAGCCAACCCTTAGGACAGCACAGGACAGATACGCAGTATTTT
TRBV19,TRBD1,TRBJ1-6,CASTPRDSYNSPLHF,TGTGCCAGTACCCCACGGGACAGCTATAATTCACCCCTCCACTTT
TRBV11-2,TRBD1,TRBJ2-2,CASSLDLWDREVSGELFF,TGTGCCAGCAGCTTAGATCTTTGGGACAGGGAAGTTTCCGGGGAGCTGTTTTTT
TRBV7-9,TRBD1,TRBJ2-3,CASSFYRGNTQYF,TGTGCCAGCAGCTTTTACAGGGGGAATACGCAGTATTTT
TRBV4-3,NA,TRBJ2-3,CASSQVTRLGTDTQYF,TGCGCCAGCAGCCAAGTGACTAGACTGGGCACAGATACGCAGTATTTT
TRBV29-1,TRBD1,TRBJ1-1,CSVVRDRGNTEAFF,TGCAGCGTTGTACGGGACAGGGGCAACACTGAAGCTTTCTTT
TRBV11-2,NA,TRBJ2-7,CASSLLTSYEQYF,TGTGCCAGCAGCTTACTAACGTCCTACGAGCAGTACTTC
TRBV27,NA,TRBJ2-3,CASSLGGSRTDTQYF,TGTGCCAGCAGTTTAGGGGGCTCGAGGACAGATACGCAGTATTTT
TRBV4-2,NA,TRBJ1-4,CASSPIRQGMSTNEKLFF,TGTGCCAGCAGCCCTATTAGGCAGGGGATGTCAACTAATGAAAAACTGTTTTTT
TRBV7-6,NA,TRBJ2-1,CASSLQSGNEQFF,TGTGCCAGCAGCCTGCAGTCGGGCAATGAGCAGTTCTTC
TRBV5-1,NA,TRBJ2-1,CASSLVGGNEQFF,TGCGCCAGCAGCTTGGTGGGGGGTAATGAGCAGTTCTTC
TRBV5-1,NA,TRBJ2-1,CASQSQAGSYNEQFF,TGCGCCAGCCAATCCCAGGCAGGCTCCTACAATGAGCAGTTCTTC
TRBV7-3,NA,TRBJ2-1,CASSLTSDNEQFF,TGTGCCAGCAGCTTAACGTCCGACAATGAGCAGTTCTTC
TRBV27,TRBD1,TRBJ1-1,CASSLSIVGQGYEAFF,TGTGCCAGCAGTTTATCCATCGTAGGACAGGGGTATGAAGCTTTCTTT
TRBV7-9,TRBD1,TRBJ2-3,CASSPGQGAWSDTQYF,TGTGCCAGCAGCCCAGGACAGGGGGCTTGGTCAGATACGCAGTATTTT
TRBV29-1,NA,TRBJ1-1,CSVYTHGTMNTEAFF,TGCAGCGTTTACACCCACGGGACAATGAACACTGAAGCTTTCTTT
TRBV11-2,NA,TRBJ1-1,CASFRMGRTEAFF,TGTGCCAGTTTCAGGATGGGGCGGACTGAAGCTTTCTTT
TRBV28,NA,TRBJ2-7,CASLEAGMSYEQYF,TGTGCCAGCCTGGAAGCGGGTATGTCCTACGAGCAGTACTTC
TRBV6-1,TRBD1,TRBJ2-7,CASSAGQANYEQYF,TGTGCCAGCAGCGCGGGACAGGCTAACTACGAGCAGTACTTC
TRBV5-1,TRBD2,TRBJ2-1,CASSRQFGLAGDEQFF,TGCGCCAGCAGCCGCCAATTCGGACTAGCGGGAGACGAGCAGTTCTTC
TRBV7-3,NA,TRBJ2-7,CASSSGQVGEQYF,TGTGCCAGCAGCTCAGGGCAGGTGGGGGAGCAGTACTTC
TRBV14,TRBD1,TRBJ1-4,CASSQGRGQGALNEKLFF,TGTGCCAGCAGCCAAGGTCGCGGACAGGGGGCGCTTAATGAAAAACTGTTTTTT
TRBV11-2,NA,TRBJ1-6,CASSFDRPYNSLLHF,TGTGCCAGCAGCTTTGACAGGCCCTATAATTCACTCCTCCACTTT
TRBV7-2,NA,TRBJ1-3,CASSLSAGNLRNAIYF,TGTGCCAGCAGCTTATCGGCCGGGAACCTAAGAAACGCCATATATTTT
TRBV2,NA,TRBJ2-7,CASSVRELYEQYF,TGTGCCAGCAGTGTTCGAGAGCTCTACGAGCAGTACTTC
TRBV5-4,NA,TRBJ2-5,CASSPGGALETQYF,TGTGCCAGCAGCCCTGGTGGAGCGTTGGAGACCCAGTACTTC
TRBV5-1,NA,TRBJ2-7,CASSSRDNYEQYF,TGCGCCAGCAGCTCCCGGGACAACTACGAGCAGTACTTC
TRBV2,TRBD2,TRBJ2-7,CASSRAGAPYEQYF,TGTGCCAGCAGCCGAGCGGGAGCCCCCTACGAGCAGTACTTC
TRBV5-1,TRBD1,TRBJ2-7,CASSIGTGVSYEQYF,TGCGCCAGCAGCATCGGGACAGGGGTAAGCTACGAGCAGTACTTC